This T cell receptor (beta chain) originates from a study of Graves' ophthalmopathy and Graves' hyperthyroidism. Study observations and caveats: In blood, most expanded thyroid clonotypes above 0.001 frequency were also detected.

The CDR3 runs to 14 residues. V lost 8 bases and J 8 bases, leaving 21 bases between the germline ends. In this cohort, patients with other autoimmune diseases, uncontrolled infections, pregnancy or lactation were excluded. Amplified TCR beta CDR3 regions were obtained using RNA transcripts as template. Scientists carried out first-round RT-PCR using HTBI primers and then a second-round multiplex PCR. In TCRdb, the multiplex PCR reads were re-called with MiXCR into one record per CDR3 protein. The repertoire includes 220,000 or so distinct CDR3 sequences, 20% to 25% of them detected once, and around 40% sits in the top ten. This clonotype was counted at least ten times. What it recognizes is unknown.

The V call is TRBV12-3 or TRBV12-4, the J call TRBJ2-5; possible D gene TRBD2, 5 bases. The clonotype originates from a woman in her 50s with Graves' ophthalmopathy. Sequenced sample: peripheral blood. The DNA for the CDR3 is TGTGCCAGCCGCAGAGAGGGCGTGGGTGGAACCCAGTACTTC. As protein: CASRREGVGGTQYF.